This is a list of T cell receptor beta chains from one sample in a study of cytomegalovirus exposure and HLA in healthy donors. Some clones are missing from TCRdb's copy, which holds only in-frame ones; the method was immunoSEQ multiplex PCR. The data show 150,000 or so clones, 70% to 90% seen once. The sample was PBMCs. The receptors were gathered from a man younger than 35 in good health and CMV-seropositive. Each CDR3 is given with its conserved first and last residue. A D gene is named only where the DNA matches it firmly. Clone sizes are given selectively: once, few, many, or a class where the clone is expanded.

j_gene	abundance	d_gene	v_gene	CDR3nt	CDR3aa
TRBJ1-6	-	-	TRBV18	TGTGCCAGCTCACTACAGGGACCTCAAAATTCACCCCTCCACTTT	CASSLQGPQNSPLHF
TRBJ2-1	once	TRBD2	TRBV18	TGTGCCAGCTCCCACCTAGGACTAGCGGGGGCCTATGAGCAGTTCTTC	CASSHLGLAGAYEQFF
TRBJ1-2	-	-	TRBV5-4	TGTGCCAGCGGGGGGGGGAATGGCTACACCTTC	CASGGGNGYTF
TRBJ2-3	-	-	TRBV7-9	TGTGCCAGCAGAACAGACGGAGATACGCAGTATTTT	CASRTDGDTQYF
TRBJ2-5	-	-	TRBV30	TGTGCCTGGAAGGGGGGGCGGAAGACCCAGTACTTC	CAWKGGRKTQYF
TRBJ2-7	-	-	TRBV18	TGTGCCAGCTCACTTGGACTGTACGAGCAGTACTTC	CASSLGLYEQYF
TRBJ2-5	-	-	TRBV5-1	TGCGCCAGCAGCTTGGCCGGAGGCAACGGTCAAGAGACCCAGTACTTC	CASSLAGGNGQETQYF
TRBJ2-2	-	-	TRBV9	TGTGCCAGCAGCCCCCGGGAAAACACCGGGGAGCTGTTTTTT	CASSPRENTGELFF
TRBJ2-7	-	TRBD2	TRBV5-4	TGTGCCAGCAGCAGCGGGGGTCTGGGCGAGCAGTACTTC	CASSSGGLGEQYF
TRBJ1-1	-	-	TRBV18	TGTGCCAGCTCATCGAGGACAGTGAACACTGAAGCTTTCTTT	CASSSRTVNTEAFF